A single sample gave rise to the 25 T cell receptor beta chains below, sequenced in a study of siplizumab effects on memory and regulatory T cells. The data were produced by immunoSEQ multiplex PCR, yet TCRdb's version contains in-frame clones alone and is incomplete. The table has fewer than 130,000 clones, roughly 92% seen once; the top ten hold around 1.3%. The specimen sequenced was CD4+ T cells sorted from blood. The receptors were gathered from a human donor in good health.

This sequence joins TRBV18 and TRBJ2-7, with no clear D. The germline V and J ends were trimmed by 3 bases and 5 bases, with 8 bases remaining between them. This CDR3 comprises 12 residues. From germline, CDR1 is KGHSH and CDR2 LQKENI. CDR3 loop: CASSPQQDEQYF. CDR3 sequence (DNA): TGTGCCAGCTCACCGCAACAAGACGAGCAGTACTTC.

This chain joins TRBV5-1 and TRBJ2-1, with 12 bases fitting TRBD2. V lost 0 bases, J lost 8 bases, and 6 bases stayed unmatched. Germline V CDR1 and CDR2: SGHRS, YFSETQ. CDR3 length equals 16 residues. The CDR3 sequence: CASSLDRLAGVDEQFF. The CDR3 DNA sequence: TGCGCCAGCAGCTTGGACAGACTAGCGGGAGTCGATGAGCAGTTCTTC. The full variable domain, completed using reference TRBV5-1 and TRBJ2-1, is KAGVTQTPRYLIKTRGQQVTLSCSPISGHRSVSWYQQTPGQGLQFLFEYFSETQRNKGNFPGRFSGRQFSNSRSEMNVSTLELGDSALYLCASSLDRLAGVDEQFFGPGTRLTVL.

The chain is built from TRBV19 and TRBJ2-5, with 9 bases aligning to TRBD1. There are 15 residues in the CDR3. The J segment lost 3 bases and the V segment lost 9 bases, leaving 11 bases of the junction unmatched. Looked up from germline, CDR1 is LNHDA and CDR2 is SQIVND (reference sequence). The CDR3 loop is CASTRTDRGKETQYF. The CDR3, as DNA: TGTGCCAGCACAAGAACCGACAGGGGGAAAGAGACCCAGTACTTC.

The chain recombines TRBV6-5 with TRBJ2-7; 8 nucleotides align to TRBD1. The CDR3 sequence is 13 residues long. J gave up 5 bases and V 5 bases, and 5 bases lay outside the gene matches. Germline assignment: CDR1 MNHEY and CDR2 SVGAGI. CDR3 coding DNA: TGTGCCAGCAGTAGGACAGGGACCCACGAGCAGTACTTC. This sequence encodes CASSRTGTHEQYF.

This clone was picked up one time. The CDR3 is CASRPGSDGYTF. CDR3 sequence (DNA): TGTGCCAGCAGGCCGGGGAGCGATGGCTACACCTTC. J is TRBJ1-2 and V is TRBV6-5; D not resolved. Trimming pared 6 bases from V and 6 bases from J, leaving 11 bases between. Germline V gene sequence: CDR1 MNHEY, CDR2 SVGAGI. This CDR3 region has 12 residues.

The rearrangement links TRBV5-6 to TRBJ2-3, with D perhaps TRBD2 (5 bases). V was cut by 6 bases and J by 0 bases, with 14 bases left in between. The CDR3 runs 15 residues. In germline, CDR1 is SGHDT, CDR2 YYEEEE. This CDR3 is CASNERSPSTDTQYF. As DNA, the CDR3 is TGTGCCAGCAACGAGCGGAGCCCTAGCACAGATACGCAGTATTTT. The full variable domain, rest sourced from reference TRBV5-6 and TRBJ2-3, is DAGVTQSPTHLIKTRGQQVTLRCSPKSGHDTVSWYQQALGQGPQFIFQYYEEEERQRGNFPDRFSGHQFPNYSSELNVNALLLGDSALYLCASNERSPSTDTQYFGPGTRLTVL.

CDR3 bases: TGTGCCATCAGTGAACAGGGGTTCTCCTACAATGAGCAGTTCTTC. Amino acid sequence: CAISEQGFSYNEQFF. This chain joins TRBV10-3 and TRBJ2-1, with TRBD1 matching over 7 bases. CDR1 and CDR2 (germline): ENHRY, SYGVKD. The J segment lost 0 bases and the V segment lost 3 bases, leaving 2 bases of the junction unmatched. The CDR3 runs to 15 residues.

The chain joins TRBV7-8 to TRBJ2-2; TRBD2 matches at 11 bases. The CDR3 sequence is 17 residues long. Trimming took 5 bases from V and 5 from J; bases not matched to a gene: 10. Germline V gene lookup returns CDR1 SGHVS and CDR2 FQNEAQ. The CDR3 loop reads CASSEIGLAGGTGELFF. The CDR3 DNA follows: TGTGCCAGCAGCGAGATCGGACTAGCGGGCGGGACCGGGGAGCTGTTTTTT.

This clone has only one observation. This rearrangement joins TRBV30 to TRBJ2-1; a weak D match, TRBD2 (5 bases). V lost 2 bases, J lost 5 bases, and 10 bases lay in between. The CDR3 sequence is 13 residues long. Per germline, CDR1 GTSNPN and CDR2 SVGIG (reference sequence). CDR3 coding DNA: TGTGCCTGGAGTAGAGGGTACGACAATGAGCAGTTCTTC. Translating gives CAWSRGYDNEQFF. Full variable domain (missing parts from reference TRBV30 and TRBJ2-1): SQTIHQWPATLVQPVGSPLSLECTVEGTSNPNLYWYRQAAGRGLQLLFYSVGIGQISSEVPQNLSASRPQDRQFILSSKKLLLSDSGFYLCAWSRGYDNEQFFGPGTRLTVL.

This sequence joins TRBV5-4 and TRBJ1-2, with a tentative D call TRBD1 (6 bases). The V end was cut by 1 base, the J end by 0 bases, with 13 bases between. The CDR3 sequence is 16 residues long. Looked up from germline, CDR1 is SGHNT and CDR2 is YYREEE (reference sequence). CDR3 nucleotide sequence: TGTGCCAGCAGCTTGACTGCACAGGGAACTAACTATGGCTACACCTTC. It encodes CASSLTAQGTNYGYTF.

This chain joins TRBV19 and TRBJ1-1; no reliable D call. CDR3 length: 15 residues. Germline V gene data show CDR1 as LNHDA and CDR2 as SQIVND (reference sequence). With 5 bases removed from V and 4 bases from J, the gap between germline ends came to 17 bases. The CDR3 coding sequence is TGTGCCAGTAGTGTGGACTCTCCCTCTCCCACTGAAGCTTTCTTT. Protein: CASSVDSPSPTEAFF.

V is TRBV5-8 and J is TRBJ2-2; TRBD1 agrees at 7 bases. The germline V gene encodes CDR1 SGHTS and CDR2 YDEGEE. V lost 3 bases, J lost 7 bases, and 3 bases stayed unmatched. The CDR3 spans 13 residues. The CDR3 spells CASSWGQYGELFF. The DNA for the CDR3 is TGTGCCAGCAGCTGGGGACAGTACGGGGAGCTGTTTTTT.

The rearrangement uses TRBV5-8 and TRBJ2-7, with 7 bases aligning to TRBD1. CDR1 and CDR2 from the germline V gene are SGHTS and YDEGEE. With V trimmed by 4 bases and J by 0 bases, 4 bases remained unmatched. This CDR3 contains 14 residues. The DNA for the CDR3 is TGTGCCAGCAGCCCGACAGGGAACTCCTACGAGCAGTACTTC. This translates into CASSPTGNSYEQYF.

The rearrangement uses TRBV10-3 and TRBJ2-5; D might be TRBD2 (6 bases). Germline values: CDR1 ENHRY, CDR2 SYGVKD. The CDR3 runs 13 residues. V was pared by 10 bases and J by 1 base, with 13 bases between. This CDR3 is CASSRDFQETQYF. DNA of the CDR3: TGTGCCAGCTCCAGGGACTTCCAAGAGACCCAGTACTTC.

This sequence joins TRBV19 and TRBJ2-5; D is perhaps TRBD1 (5 bases). V was clipped by 3 bases and J by 5 bases, with 16 bases between them. From germline, CDR1 is LNHDA and CDR2 SQIVND (reference sequence). The CDR3 spans 15 residues. The CDR3 nucleotides read TGTGCCAGTAGTATCACAGGCCAAGAATGGGAGACCCAGTACTTC. It is translated as CASSITGQEWETQYF.

The V call is TRBV19, the J call TRBJ2-2; maybe TRBD2 (6 bases). Germline V gene sequence: CDR1 LNHDA, CDR2 SQIVND (reference sequence). The CDR3 totals 19 residues. With 3 bases removed from V and 4 bases from J, the gap between germline ends came to 24 bases. For the CDR3, the DNA is TGTGCCAGTAGTATTGCGGCCCTCCGGGGGAGGAAGGGCACCGGGGAGCTGTTTTTT. Amino acid sequence: CASSIAALRGRKGTGELFF.

V usage is TRBV18 and J usage is TRBJ2-7, with a weak D call TRBD1 (6 bases). CDR3 length equals 14 residues. Germline V gene lookup returns CDR1 KGHSH and CDR2 LQKENI. V was cut by 3 bases and J by 2 bases, with 11 bases left in between. CDR3 sequence: CASSPKDSTYEQYF. CDR3 nucleotides: TGTGCCAGCTCACCCAAGGACAGTACCTACGAGCAGTACTTC.

The gene calls are TRBV27 and TRBJ1-2; D possibly corresponds to TRBD1 (6 bases). The germline V gene has CDR1 MNHEY and CDR2 SMNVEV (reference sequence). This CDR3 comprises 12 residues. Trimming removed 3 bases from V and 8 bases from J, with 10 bases in between. Written as DNA, the CDR3 is TGTGCCAGCAGTTTCTTCGGGGGCGGCTACACCTTC. It specifies CASSFFGGGYTF.

The V gene is TRBV5-1, the J gene TRBJ2-3; D unclear. This CDR3 comprises 15 residues. CDR1 and CDR2 (germline): SGHRS, YFSETQ. V gave up 1 base and J gave up 0 bases, with 9 bases separating them. Written as DNA, the CDR3 is TGCGCCAGCAGCTTGCTTGCGACTAGCACAGATACGCAGTATTTT. Protein product: CASSLLATSTDTQYF.

The CDR3 DNA sequence: TGCAGCGCCAGAAGCTGGACAGGCGAAAAACTGTTTTTT. Translation gives CSARSWTGEKLFF. The chain recombines TRBV29-1 with TRBJ1-4, with TRBD1 identical over 7 bases. There are 13 residues in the CDR3. V trimming: 7 bases; J trimming: 8 bases; junction bases outside the gene matches: 10. Germline values: CDR1 SQVTM, CDR2 ANQGSEA.

This chain connects TRBV7-2 to TRBJ1-5; D gene ambiguous. The CDR3 is 13 amino acids. V lost 6 bases to trimming and J lost 4 bases, with 10 bases between them. Germline V gives CDR1 SGHTA, CDR2 FQGNSA. CDR3 sequence: CASRSAQNQPQHF. CDR3 sequence (DNA): TGTGCCAGCAGATCCGCCCAAAATCAGCCCCAGCATTTT.

The CDR3 reads CASSFPGNTIYF. CDR3 nucleotide sequence: TGTGCCAGCAGCTTTCCTGGAAACACCATATATTTT. The V gene is TRBV7-2, the J gene TRBJ1-3; D is unresolved. Trimming cost V 3 bases and J 2 bases, with 2 bases left between them. This CDR3 has 12 residues. Germline loops: CDR1 SGHTA, CDR2 FQGNSA.

This rearrangement joins TRBV6-5 to TRBJ1-2; TRBD1 matches at 7 bases. Trimming took 5 bases from V and 4 from J; bases not matched to a gene: 10. CDR3 length: 15 residues. Germline CDR1 is MNHEY and CDR2 is SVGAGI. The CDR3 loop is CASSPSGGLVYGYTF. The CDR3 DNA sequence: TGTGCCAGCAGTCCGTCAGGGGGGCTGGTCTATGGCTACACCTTC.

The chain carries TRBV5-1 and TRBJ1-3; 12 nucleotides line up with TRBD1. Germline CDR1 SGHRS, CDR2 YFSETQ. Unmatched junction bases numbered 6, after V lost 4 bases and J lost 4 bases. There are 16 residues in the CDR3. The CDR3 coding sequence is TGCGCCAGCAGCGCGGGACAGGGGGCGAAGGGAAACACCATATATTTT. Protein: CASSAGQGAKGNTIYF.

The chain has TRBV30 and TRBJ2-7, with TRBD1 matching 11 bases. CDR3 length equals 16 residues. With 0 bases clipped from V and 3 bases from J, the junction kept 7 bases outside the gene matches. Germline assignment: CDR1 GTSNPN and CDR2 SVGIG (reference sequence). The CDR3 bases are TGTGCCTGGAGTGTAATCGGGACAGGGGGTTTCTACGAGCAGTACTTC. Protein sequence: CAWSVIGTGGFYEQYF.